Shown below are 21 T cell receptor beta chains from a single sample sequenced in a study of T cell responses to AZD1222 COVID-19 vaccine. The repertoire was sequenced with immunoSEQ multiplex PCR; TCRdb's copy has only in-frame clones and lacks some. The repertoire has 100,000 or so clones, roughly 84% of them found once; the top ten carry roughly 6%. The source was peripheral blood, collected 28 days after the second AZD1222 dose. These receptors were collected from an adult who received the AZD1222 COVID-19 vaccine.

The chain recombines TRBV6-5 with TRBJ2-4; TRBD2 is a possible D gene (6 bases). Trimming took 8 bases from V and 4 from J, leaving 18 bases between them. Germline CDR1 reads MNHEY; CDR2 reads SVGAGI. The CDR3 runs 15 residues. CDR3: CASSFLRGLKNIQYF. The CDR3 coding sequence is TGTGCCAGCTCCTTTTTGCGGGGATTAAAAAACATTCAGTACTTC.

This clone has a handful of counts. This chain links TRBV7-2 with TRBJ1-4; D not resolved. Trimming cost V 1 base and J 8 bases, with 17 bases left between them. Germline V CDR1 and CDR2: SGHTA, FQGNSA. The length of the CDR3 is 16 residues. This CDR3 is CASSLESAGPREKLFF. Written as DNA, the CDR3 is TGTGCCAGCAGCTTAGAGTCGGCAGGCCCTCGAGAAAAACTGTTTTTT.

This sequence joins TRBV7-2 and TRBJ2-3; no clear D. The V gene lost 4 bases and the J gene lost 0 bases, with 11 bases spanning the gap. The V gene's germline CDR1 is SGHTA and CDR2 FQGNSA. The CDR3 is made up of 15 amino acids. In DNA, the CDR3 is TGTGCCAGCAGCTCGTCAGGAATCAGCACAGATACGCAGTATTTT. The encoded protein is CASSSSGISTDTQYF.

V usage is TRBV7-9 and J usage is TRBJ2-7; 14 bases align to TRBD2. The J segment lost 5 bases and the V segment lost 5 bases, leaving 5 bases of the junction unmatched. CDR3 length: 15 residues. The germline V gene has CDR1 SEHNR and CDR2 FQNEAQ (reference sequence). CDR3 residues: CASSDGTSGSHEQYF. For the CDR3, the DNA is TGTGCCAGCAGCGACGGGACTAGCGGGAGCCACGAGCAGTACTTC.

The genes are TRBV7-2 and TRBJ2-3, with 8 bases lining up with TRBD2. The length of the CDR3 is 14 residues. With V trimmed by 6 bases and J by 3 bases, 5 bases remained unmatched. Germline values: CDR1 SGHTA, CDR2 FQGNSA. CDR3 DNA: TGTGCCAGCAGTGAGACTAGCGTGACAGATACGCAGTATTTT. This gives the protein CASSETSVTDTQYF. Drawing the rest from reference TRBV7-2 and TRBJ2-3, the complete variable domain is GAGVSQSPSNKVTEKGKDVELRCDPISGHTALYWYRQSLGQGLEFLIYFQGNSAPDKSGLPSDRFSAERTGGSVSTLTIQRTQQEDSAVYLCASSETSVTDTQYFGPGTRLTVL.

This clone was picked up a small number of times. This chain connects TRBV30 to TRBJ1-1; tentatively, D is TRBD1 (6 bases). CDR1 GTSNPN and CDR2 SVGIG come from the germline V gene (reference sequence). The CDR3 is made up of 15 amino acids. Trimming removed 1 base from V and 4 bases from J, with 16 bases in between. The CDR3 DNA reads as TGTGCCTGGAGTGAAATACAGGGCCGTGGCACTGAAGCTTTCTTT. Its translation is CAWSEIQGRGTEAFF.

This clone showed up just a few times. This CDR3 is also generated by other DNA sequences in the sample. The CDR3: CSARQETQYF. The CDR3 DNA reads as TGCAGTGCTAGACAAGAGACCCAGTACTTC. V usage is TRBV20-1 and J usage is TRBJ2-5, with D hard to call. Germline V gene sequence: CDR1 DFQATT, CDR2 SNEGSKA (reference sequence). V gave up 2 bases and J gave up 2 bases, with 0 bases separating them. This CDR3 has 10 amino acids.

In DNA, the CDR3 is TGTGCCAGCAGCCCAGACACGCGGGACGAGCAGTACTTC. It encodes CASSPDTRDEQYF. J is TRBJ2-7 and V is TRBV7-2, with a weak D call TRBD2 (5 bases). The V and J ends lost 5 bases and 5 bases respectively, with 13 bases between them. This CDR3 has 13 residues. Germline CDR1 is SGHTA and CDR2 is FQGNSA.

The V gene is TRBV30, the J gene TRBJ2-3; 10 nucleotides line up with TRBD2. The junction had 10 bases not matched to a gene; V was cut back by 0 bases and J by 4 bases. The CDR3 contains 17 residues. CDR1 is GTSNPN and CDR2 is SVGIG in the germline V gene (reference sequence). The CDR3 region is CAWSVQAGGLISDTQYF. The CDR3 coding sequence is TGTGCCTGGAGTGTACAAGCGGGGGGGCTGATTTCAGATACGCAGTATTTT.

This clone was counted only a few times. V usage is TRBV15 and J usage is TRBJ1-3; the D gene is possibly TRBD1 (5 bases). This CDR3 comprises 16 residues. V was shortened by 5 bases and J by 4 bases, with 18 bases between the two germline ends. The germline CDR1 and CDR2 sequences are LNHNV and YYDKDF (reference sequence). CDR3 DNA: TGTGCCACCAGCCCGGATGGGGGGTCAGACGGAAACACCATATATTTT. Protein sequence: CATSPDGGSDGNTIYF.

This clone was observed a single time. This sequence joins TRBV7-2 and TRBJ2-3, with a possible D match to TRBD2 (6 bases). The CDR3 sequence is 16 residues long. V lost 1 base, J lost 5 bases, and 16 bases lay in between. Germline loops: CDR1 SGHTA, CDR2 FQGNSA. DNA of the CDR3: TGTGCCAGCAGCTTAGTTTCTAGCGCCGGCGGAGATACGCAGTATTTT. Amino acids: CASSLVSSAGGDTQYF.

The chain couples TRBV27 to TRBJ2-7; TRBD2 matches at 12 bases. Trimming took 5 bases from V and 2 from J; bases not matched to a gene: 7. The CDR3 totals 16 residues. Germline CDR1 is MNHEY and CDR2 is SMNVEV (reference sequence). The CDR3 reads CASSTLLAGGPYEQYF. DNA for the CDR3: TGTGCCAGCAGTACCTTACTAGCGGGGGGACCCTACGAGCAGTACTTC.

The chain recombines TRBV18 with TRBJ2-7; 9 positions match TRBD1. This CDR3 has 15 amino acids. The germline V gene has CDR1 KGHSH and CDR2 LQKENI. The J segment lost 5 bases and the V segment lost 3 bases, leaving 8 bases of the junction unmatched. The CDR3 nucleotides read TGTGCCAGCTCACCCGAGATCGGACAGGGGAACGAGCAGTACTTC. Translating gives CASSPEIGQGNEQYF. The full variable domain, rest sourced from reference TRBV18 and TRBJ2-7, is NAGVMQNPRHLVRRRGQEARLRCSPMKGHSHVYWYRQLPEEGLKFMVYLQKENIIDESGMPKERFSAEFPKEGPSILRIQQVVRGDSAAYFCASSPEIGQGNEQYFGPGTRLTVT.

This clone was counted a single time. The J gene is TRBJ2-1, the V gene TRBV4-2, with TRBD2 matching 7 bases. V was pared by 6 bases and J by 8 bases, with 10 bases of the junction left unmatched. The length of the CDR3 is 14 residues. From germline, CDR1 is LGHNA and CDR2 YNFKEQ. CDR3 sequence reads: CASRLAGVVDEQFF. The DNA of the CDR3 is TGTGCCAGCAGACTGGCGGGAGTGGTCGATGAGCAGTTCTTC.

This clone was detected only once. The rearrangement joins TRBV6-5 to TRBJ1-1; no definite D call. The germline gives CDR1 MNHEY, CDR2 SVGAGI. V shed 7 bases and J shed 8 bases, with 11 bases lying between them. CDR3 size: 11 residues. The CDR3 DNA follows: TGTGCCAGCACCATAATCTACGAAGCTTTCTTT. It encodes CASTIIYEAFF.

The CDR3 protein is CASSFPGQGNIQYF. The CDR3 region has the DNA TGCGCCAGCAGCTTCCCGGGACAGGGAAACATTCAGTACTTC. The genes are TRBV5-1 and TRBJ2-4; 9 bases are shared with TRBD1. CDR3 length: 14 amino acids. CDR1 and CDR2 from the germline V gene are SGHRS and YFSETQ. With V trimmed by 2 bases and J by 6 bases, 3 bases remained unmatched. Combining the CDR3 with reference TRBV5-1 and TRBJ2-4 gives the whole variable domain KAGVTQTPRYLIKTRGQQVTLSCSPISGHRSVSWYQQTPGQGLQFLFEYFSETQRNKGNFPGRFSGRQFSNSRSEMNVSTLELGDSALYLCASSFPGQGNIQYFGAGTRLSVL.

The chain recombines TRBV28 with TRBJ1-4; TRBD1 matches at 11 bases. The CDR3 extends over 15 amino acids. The J segment lost 6 bases and the V segment lost 3 bases, leaving 3 bases of the junction unmatched. The V gene's germline CDR1 is MDHEN and CDR2 SYDVKM. This chain's CDR3 is CASSFRTGGYEKLFF. For the CDR3, the DNA is TGTGCCAGCAGTTTCCGGACAGGGGGCTATGAAAAACTGTTTTTT.

The chain joins TRBV28 to TRBJ2-7, with TRBD1 identical over 9 bases. The CDR3 sequence is 14 residues long. The germline CDR1 and CDR2 sequences are MDHEN and SYDVKM. V shed 6 bases, J shed 4 bases, and the junction held 7 bases outside the gene matches. CDR3 nucleotides: TGTGCCAGCAGGGCCGGGACAGGGATTTACGAGCAGTACTTC. Its protein product is CASRAGTGIYEQYF. The variable domain in full, completed from reference TRBV28 and TRBJ2-7, reads DVKVTQSSRYLVKRTGEKVFLECVQDMDHENMFWYRQDPGLGLRLIYFSYDVKMKEKGDIPEGYSVSREKKERFSLILESASTNQTSMYLCASRAGTGIYEQYFGPGTRLTVT.

The chain recombines TRBV6-1 with TRBJ2-5, with TRBD1 matching over 9 bases. The CDR3 runs to 15 residues. With V trimmed by 1 base and J by 5 bases, 5 bases remained unmatched. Germline values: CDR1 MNHNS, CDR2 SASEGT. CDR3 sequence reads: CASSEGTGERETQYF. In nucleotides, the CDR3 is TGTGCCAGCAGTGAAGGGACAGGGGAGCGGGAGACCCAGTACTTC.

The V and J genes are TRBV12-5 and TRBJ2-2, with 11 nucleotides matching TRBD1. The germline CDR1 and CDR2 sequences are LGHNT and FRNRAP. The CDR3 totals 16 residues. Germline trimming cut 6 bases from V and 5 bases from J; bases unmatched to any gene: 8. The CDR3 region has the DNA TGTGCTAGTGGCCAAAGCCGGGACAGGGGGACCGGGGAGCTGTTTTTT. It encodes CASGQSRDRGTGELFF.

This chain joins TRBV7-9 and TRBJ1-1; D not resolved. Germline CDR1 is SEHNR and CDR2 is FQNEAQ (reference sequence). This CDR3 comprises 12 residues. V was pared by 5 bases and J by 10 bases, with 14 bases between. CDR3 nucleotide sequence: TGTGCCAGCAGCATAGAGGCCCTGGCAGCTTTCTTT. Translation: CASSIEALAAFF.